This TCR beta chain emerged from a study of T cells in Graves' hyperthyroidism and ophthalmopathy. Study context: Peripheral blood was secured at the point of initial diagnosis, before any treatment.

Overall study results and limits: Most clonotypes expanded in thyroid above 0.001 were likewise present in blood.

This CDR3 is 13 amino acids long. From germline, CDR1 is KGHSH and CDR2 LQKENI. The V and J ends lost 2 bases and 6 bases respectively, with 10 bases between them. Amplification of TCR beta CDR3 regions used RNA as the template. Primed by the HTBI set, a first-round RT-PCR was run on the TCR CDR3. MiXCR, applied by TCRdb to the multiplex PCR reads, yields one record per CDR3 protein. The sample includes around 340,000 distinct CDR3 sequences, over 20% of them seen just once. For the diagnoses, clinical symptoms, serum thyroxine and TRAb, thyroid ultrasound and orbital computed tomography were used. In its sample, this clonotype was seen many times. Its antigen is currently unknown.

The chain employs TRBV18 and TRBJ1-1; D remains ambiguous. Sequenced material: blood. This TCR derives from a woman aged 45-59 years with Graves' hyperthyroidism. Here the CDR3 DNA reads TGTGCCAGCTCACCAATGAGGGAGTCTGAAGCTTTCTTT. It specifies CASSPMRESEAFF.